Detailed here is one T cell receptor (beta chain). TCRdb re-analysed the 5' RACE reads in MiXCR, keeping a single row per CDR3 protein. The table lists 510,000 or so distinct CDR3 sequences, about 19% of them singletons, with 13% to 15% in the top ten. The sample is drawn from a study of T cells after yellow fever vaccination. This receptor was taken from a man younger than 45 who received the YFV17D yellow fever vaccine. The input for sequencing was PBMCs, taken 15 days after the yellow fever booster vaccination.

The CDR3 here is CASSDPNNYPDHLTQYF. CDR3 DNA: TGTGCCAGCAGTGATCCAAACAACTACCCCGATCATCTCACGCAGTATTTT. The rearrangement links TRBV6-1 to TRBJ2-3; D unclear. The CDR3 has 17 amino acids. V dropped 3 bases and J dropped 9 bases, with 25 bases sitting between them. The germline CDR1 and CDR2 sequences are MNHNS and SASEGT.